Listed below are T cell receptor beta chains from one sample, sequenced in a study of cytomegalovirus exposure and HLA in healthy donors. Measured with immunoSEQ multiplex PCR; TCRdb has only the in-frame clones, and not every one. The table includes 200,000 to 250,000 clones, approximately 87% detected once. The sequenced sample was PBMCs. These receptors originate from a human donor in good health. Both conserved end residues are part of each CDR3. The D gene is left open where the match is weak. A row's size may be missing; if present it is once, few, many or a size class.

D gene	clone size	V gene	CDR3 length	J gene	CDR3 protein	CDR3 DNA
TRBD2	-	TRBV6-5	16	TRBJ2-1	CASSYTGTRGRNEQFF	TGTGCCAGCAGTTACACCGGGACTAGGGGTAGGAATGAGCAGTTCTTC
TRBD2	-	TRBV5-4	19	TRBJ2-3	CASSPFGTSGSNSPDTQYF	TGTGCCAGCAGCCCTTTCGGCACTAGCGGGAGTAATTCCCCAGATACGCAGTATTTT
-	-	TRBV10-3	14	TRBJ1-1	CAIREGGAGTEAFF	TGTGCCATCAGGGAGGGAGGGGCTGGCACTGAAGCTTTCTTT
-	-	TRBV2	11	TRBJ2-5	CASSVQETQYF	TGTGCCAGCAGCGTTCAAGAGACCCAGTACTTC
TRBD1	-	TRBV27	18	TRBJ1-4	CASSSRQGHEATNEKLFF	TGTGCCAGCAGTTCAAGACAGGGACACGAGGCAACTAATGAAAAACTGTTTTTT
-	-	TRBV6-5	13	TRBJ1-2	CASSPDSNYGYTF	TGTGCCAGCAGCCCGGACAGCAACTATGGCTACACCTTC
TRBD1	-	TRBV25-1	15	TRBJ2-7	CASSDLGQGPFEQYF	TGTGCCAGCAGTGATTTGGGACAGGGTCCCTTCGAGCAGTACTTC
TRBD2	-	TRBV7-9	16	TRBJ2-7	CASSGWTSGRSYEQYF	TGTGCCAGCAGCGGGTGGACTAGCGGGAGGTCCTACGAGCAGTACTTC
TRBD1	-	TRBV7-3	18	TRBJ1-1	CASSSGLWDRGPNTEAFF	TGTGCCAGCAGCTCGGGTCTCTGGGACAGGGGTCCGAACACTGAAGCTTTCTTT
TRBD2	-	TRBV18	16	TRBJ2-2	CASSPRAGFDTGELFF	TGTGCCAGCTCACCTCGAGCGGGGTTTGACACCGGGGAGCTGTTTTTT
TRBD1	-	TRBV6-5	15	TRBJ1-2	CASSYTGTANYGYTF	TGTGCCAGCAGTTACACCGGGACAGCTAACTATGGCTACACCTTC
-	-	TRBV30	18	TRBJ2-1	CAWSGLARTPRAVNEQFF	TGTGCCTGGAGTGGACTTGCGCGGACCCCCAGGGCGGTCAATGAGCAGTTCTTC
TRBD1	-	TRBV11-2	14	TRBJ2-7	CASSLAQGNYEQYF	TGTGCCAGCAGCTTAGCACAGGGGAACTACGAGCAGTACTTC
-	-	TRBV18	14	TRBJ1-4	CASSLEGGGRGLFF	TGTGCCAGCTCACTAGAAGGCGGAGGCCGAGGACTGTTTTTT
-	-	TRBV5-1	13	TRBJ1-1	CASSLGLLFEAFF	TGCGCCAGCAGCCTGGGACTACTCTTTGAAGCTTTCTTT
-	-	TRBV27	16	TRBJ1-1	CASSPMETGHDLEAFF	TGTGCCAGCAGTCCGATGGAGACAGGACACGACCTTGAAGCTTTCTTT
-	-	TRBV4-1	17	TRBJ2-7	CASSFRAEQIHPGEQYF	TGCGCCAGCAGCTTTAGAGCCGAGCAGATCCACCCGGGCGAGCAGTACTTC
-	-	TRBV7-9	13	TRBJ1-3	CASRKSSGNTIYF	TGTGCCAGCAGAAAATCATCTGGAAACACCATATATTTT
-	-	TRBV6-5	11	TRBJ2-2	CASSFYGELFF	TGTGCCAGCAGCTTCTACGGGGAGCTGTTTTTT
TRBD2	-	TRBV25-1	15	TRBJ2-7	CASSESGTRSYEQYF	TGTGCCAGCAGTGAGTCCGGGACTAGATCTTACGAGCAGTACTTC
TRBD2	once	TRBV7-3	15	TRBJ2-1	CASSLTSGYYNEQFF	TGTGCCAGCAGCCTCACTAGCGGGTATTACAATGAGCAGTTCTTC
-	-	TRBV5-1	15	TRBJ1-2	CASSFFPGVDYGYTF	TGCGCCAGCAGCTTCTTCCCGGGGGTCGACTATGGCTACACCTTC
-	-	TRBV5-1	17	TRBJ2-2	CASSLGRAGANTGELFF	TGCGCCAGCAGCTTGGGAAGGGCGGGCGCGAACACCGGGGAGCTGTTTTTT
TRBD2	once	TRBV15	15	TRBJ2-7	CATSRGAGEAYEQYF	TGTGCCACCAGCAGAGGCGCGGGAGAAGCCTACGAGCAGTACTTC
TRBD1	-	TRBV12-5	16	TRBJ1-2	CASGLVLGQGIKGYTF	TGTGCTAGTGGTTTGGTACTTGGACAGGGGATTAAAGGCTACACCTTC
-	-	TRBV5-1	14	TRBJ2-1	CASSLTGTWDEQFF	TGCGCCAGCAGCTTGACGGGGACATGGGATGAGCAGTTCTTC
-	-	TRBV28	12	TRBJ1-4	CASRAVNEKLFF	TGTGCCAGCCGTGCGGTTAATGAAAAACTGTTTTTT
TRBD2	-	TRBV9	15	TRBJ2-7	CASSVGIAGPYEQYF	TGTGCCAGCAGCGTAGGGATAGCGGGACCCTACGAGCAGTACTTC
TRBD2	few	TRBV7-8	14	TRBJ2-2	CASGTSGNTGELFF	TGTGCCAGCGGGACTAGCGGGAACACCGGGGAGCTGTTTTTT
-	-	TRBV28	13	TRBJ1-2	CASSLIREGALTF	TGTGCCAGCAGTTTAATAAGGGAAGGGGCCCTCACCTTC
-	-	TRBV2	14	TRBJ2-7	CASSFGGGGHEQYF	TGTGCCAGCAGTTTTGGGGGCGGGGGCCACGAGCAGTACTTC
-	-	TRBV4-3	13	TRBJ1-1	CASSQETGVEAFF	TGCGCCAGCAGCCAGGAAACAGGAGTTGAAGCTTTCTTT
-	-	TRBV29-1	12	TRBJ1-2	CSVDTSGLGYTF	TGCAGCGTGGACACCAGCGGGTTAGGCTACACCTTC
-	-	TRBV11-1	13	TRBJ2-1	CASSLASYNEQFF	TGTGCCAGCAGCTTGGCTAGCTACAATGAGCAGTTCTTC
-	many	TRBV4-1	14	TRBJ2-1	CASSQDRGINEQFF	TGCGCCAGCAGCCAAGACCGGGGTATCAATGAGCAGTTCTTC
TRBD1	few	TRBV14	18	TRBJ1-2	CASSQESGTGRLVRGYTF	TGTGCCAGCAGCCAAGAGTCCGGGACAGGGAGATTGGTGCGGGGCTACACCTTC
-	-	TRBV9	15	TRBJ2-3	CASSVFTGYPDTQYF	TGTGCCAGCAGCGTCTTTACAGGGTACCCAGATACGCAGTATTTT
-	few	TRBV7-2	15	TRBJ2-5	CASSSQEGRQETQYF	TGTGCCAGCAGCTCTCAGGAGGGGCGACAAGAGACCCAGTACTTC
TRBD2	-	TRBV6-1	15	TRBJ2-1	CASSETSGRSDEQFF	TGTGCCAGCAGCGAGACTAGCGGGAGGAGTGATGAGCAGTTCTTC
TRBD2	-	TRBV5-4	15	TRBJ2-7	CASSTGLAEFHEQYF	TGTGCCAGCAGCACCGGACTAGCGGAGTTCCACGAGCAGTACTTC
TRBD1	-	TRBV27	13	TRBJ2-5	CASRWTGEETQYF	TGTGCCAGCAGGTGGACAGGCGAAGAGACCCAGTACTTC